Listed below are T cell receptor beta chains from one sample, sequenced in a study of T-cell memory formation after mild COVID-19. One entry per CDR3 protein results from TCRdb running MiXCR on the 5' RACE reads. The table has approximately 570,000 distinct CDR3 sequences, over 15% seen once. Source material: PBMCs or a T cell subset sorted from them (not recorded which). The receptors originated from an adult woman who had mild COVID-19 (a few samples of this study predate the infection). Cell type and time point are not known. The CDR3 runs from the conserved cysteine through the conserved F or W. Fields, in order: J gene, clone size, D gene, V gene, CDR3 protein, CDR3 DNA. D genes are given only for firm matches. For some rows the clone size is stated as once, few or many, or as a class when expanded; others skip it.

j_call: TRBJ1-1
clone_size: -
d_call: -
v_call: TRBV30
cdr3_aa: CAWSPLADTEAFF
cdr3_nt: TGTGCCTGGAGTCCCCTTGCCGACACTGAAGCTTTCTTT

j_call: TRBJ2-3
clone_size: few
d_call: -
v_call: TRBV18
cdr3_aa: CASSPKWRDTDTQYF
cdr3_nt: TGTGCCAGCTCACCAAAGTGGAGAGACACAGATACGCAGTATTTT

j_call: TRBJ2-5
clone_size: many
d_call: TRBD2
v_call: TRBV5-6
cdr3_aa: CASSAMTSGKETQYF
cdr3_nt: TGTGCCAGCAGCGCCATGACTAGCGGGAAAGAGACCCAGTACTTC

j_call: TRBJ2-2
clone_size: few
d_call: TRBD2
v_call: TRBV7-8
cdr3_aa: CASSPGRDFNTGELFF
cdr3_nt: TGTGCCAGCAGCCCGGGGAGGGACTTTAACACCGGGGAGCTGTTTTTT

j_call: TRBJ1-2
clone_size: few
d_call: TRBD1
v_call: TRBV7-9
cdr3_aa: CASSSPGQGASYGYTF
cdr3_nt: TGTGCCAGCAGCTCCCCGGGACAGGGAGCCTCCTATGGCTACACCTTC

j_call: TRBJ2-1
clone_size: few
d_call: TRBD2
v_call: TRBV20-1
cdr3_aa: CSASGLAGLLSSYNEQFF
cdr3_nt: TGCAGTGCTAGTGGACTAGCGGGATTACTTAGCTCCTACAATGAGCAGTTCTTC

j_call: TRBJ2-2
clone_size: few
d_call: TRBD1
v_call: TRBV5-1
cdr3_aa: CASSYKGQGNTGELFF
cdr3_nt: TGCGCCAGCAGCTACAAGGGACAGGGGAATACCGGGGAGCTGTTTTTT

j_call: TRBJ2-2
clone_size: -
d_call: TRBD2
v_call: TRBV4-3
cdr3_aa: CASSRQASGTGELFF
cdr3_nt: TGCGCCAGCAGCCGGCAGGCTAGCGGGACCGGGGAGCTGTTTTTT

j_call: TRBJ2-1
clone_size: many
d_call: -
v_call: TRBV12-3/TRBV12-4
cdr3_aa: CAIIGGPYNEQFF
cdr3_nt: TGTGCCATCATCGGAGGGCCCTACAATGAGCAGTTCTTC

j_call: TRBJ2-1
clone_size: -
d_call: -
v_call: TRBV5-1
cdr3_aa: CASSLIGPDNEQFF
cdr3_nt: TGCGCCAGCAGCCTAATAGGACCCGACAATGAGCAGTTCTTC

j_call: TRBJ1-5
clone_size: few
d_call: -
v_call: TRBV2
cdr3_aa: CASSLHSRGQPQHF
cdr3_nt: TGTGCCAGCAGCCTACATTCCAGAGGACAGCCCCAGCATTTT

j_call: TRBJ1-1
clone_size: -
d_call: TRBD1
v_call: TRBV30
cdr3_aa: CAWSSGGVAPAAFF
cdr3_nt: TGTGCCTGGAGTTCAGGGGGAGTTGCCCCAGCGGCTTTCTTT

j_call: TRBJ2-1
clone_size: -
d_call: -
v_call: TRBV29-1
cdr3_aa: CSVARDVYNEQFF
cdr3_nt: TGCAGCGTTGCCCGGGACGTTTACAATGAGCAGTTCTTC

j_call: TRBJ2-7
clone_size: many
d_call: -
v_call: TRBV12-3/TRBV12-4
cdr3_aa: CASSFSRYEQYF
cdr3_nt: TGTGCCAGCAGTTTTTCCCGTTACGAGCAGTACTTC

j_call: TRBJ2-3
clone_size: few
d_call: -
v_call: TRBV29-1
cdr3_aa: CSVGPGKDTQYF
cdr3_nt: TGCAGCGTTGGCCCCGGGAAAGATACGCAGTATTTT

j_call: TRBJ2-3
clone_size: many
d_call: TRBD2
v_call: TRBV5-1
cdr3_aa: CASSLGLAGTQYF
cdr3_nt: TGCGCCAGCAGCTTGGGACTAGCGGGTACGCAGTATTTT

j_call: TRBJ1-6
clone_size: few
d_call: -
v_call: TRBV3-1
cdr3_aa: CASSVQDAGVSPLHF
cdr3_nt: TGTGCCAGCAGCGTGCAGGACGCGGGAGTTTCACCCCTCCACTTT

j_call: TRBJ2-7
clone_size: -
d_call: -
v_call: TRBV4-1
cdr3_aa: CASSQGAASSYEQYF
cdr3_nt: TGCGCCAGCAGCCAAGGGGCAGCCAGCTCCTACGAGCAGTACTTC

j_call: TRBJ2-3
clone_size: few
d_call: TRBD2
v_call: TRBV5-1
cdr3_aa: CASSLAPSGGPEDTQYF
cdr3_nt: TGCGCCAGCAGCTTGGCCCCTAGCGGGGGGCCTGAAGATACGCAGTATTTT

j_call: TRBJ2-2
clone_size: few
d_call: -
v_call: TRBV7-9
cdr3_aa: CASKGISPYTGELFF
cdr3_nt: TGTGCCAGCAAGGGGATTAGCCCGTACACCGGGGAGCTGTTTTTT

j_call: TRBJ1-2
clone_size: few
d_call: -
v_call: TRBV24-1
cdr3_aa: CATSDRLFDGYTF
cdr3_nt: TGTGCCACCAGTGATCGCCTCTTTGATGGCTACACCTTC

j_call: TRBJ2-7
clone_size: -
d_call: -
v_call: TRBV7-3
cdr3_aa: CASSPAGTDEQYF
cdr3_nt: TGTGCCAGCAGCCCGGCGGGGACAGACGAGCAGTACTTC

j_call: TRBJ1-5
clone_size: few
d_call: TRBD1
v_call: TRBV7-2
cdr3_aa: CASSLGGTGQPQHF
cdr3_nt: TGTGCCAGCAGCTTAGGAGGGACAGGACAGCCCCAGCATTTT

j_call: TRBJ1-5
clone_size: -
d_call: -
v_call: TRBV15
cdr3_aa: CATSAGLSQPQHF
cdr3_nt: TGTGCCACCAGCGCCGGACTTAGCCAGCCCCAGCATTTT

j_call: TRBJ2-1
clone_size: many
d_call: TRBD1
v_call: TRBV19
cdr3_aa: CASSKTGVDEQFF
cdr3_nt: TGTGCCAGTAGTAAAACAGGGGTTGATGAGCAGTTCTTC

j_call: TRBJ2-7
clone_size: -
d_call: -
v_call: TRBV12-3/TRBV12-4
cdr3_aa: CASGPGLTNSYEQYF
cdr3_nt: TGTGCCAGCGGACCGGGACTGACTAACTCCTACGAGCAGTACTTC

j_call: TRBJ2-5
clone_size: few
d_call: TRBD2
v_call: TRBV12-3/TRBV12-4
cdr3_aa: CASSWTSETQYF
cdr3_nt: TGTGCCAGCAGTTGGACTAGCGAGACCCAGTACTTC

j_call: TRBJ2-1
clone_size: -
d_call: TRBD2
v_call: TRBV4-1
cdr3_aa: CASSQPTSGGANEQFF
cdr3_nt: TGCGCCAGCAGCCAACCGACTAGCGGGGGGGCTAATGAGCAGTTCTTC

j_call: TRBJ1-2
clone_size: few
d_call: -
v_call: TRBV29-1
cdr3_aa: CSVEWAWGGYTF
cdr3_nt: TGCAGCGTTGAATGGGCCTGGGGTGGCTACACCTTC

j_call: TRBJ2-3
clone_size: -
d_call: -
v_call: TRBV12-3/TRBV12-4
cdr3_aa: CASAFSDTQYF
cdr3_nt: TGTGCCAGCGCGTTTTCGGATACGCAGTATTTT

j_call: TRBJ2-2
clone_size: -
d_call: -
v_call: TRBV6-2/TRBV6-3
cdr3_aa: CASSYGRDYTGELFF
cdr3_nt: TGTGCCAGCAGTTACGGGCGGGACTACACCGGGGAGCTGTTTTTT

j_call: TRBJ1-1
clone_size: few
d_call: -
v_call: TRBV12-3/TRBV12-4
cdr3_aa: CASAEESSTEAFF
cdr3_nt: TGTGCCAGCGCGGAGGAAAGTAGCACTGAAGCTTTCTTT

j_call: TRBJ2-7
clone_size: -
d_call: TRBD1
v_call: TRBV19
cdr3_aa: CASSINRGYEQYF
cdr3_nt: TGTGCCAGTAGTATCAACAGGGGCTACGAGCAGTACTTC

j_call: TRBJ2-3
clone_size: few
d_call: TRBD1
v_call: TRBV5-1
cdr3_aa: CASSGGGQGMDTQYF
cdr3_nt: TGCGCCAGCAGCGGAGGGGGACAGGGGATGGATACGCAGTATTTT

j_call: TRBJ1-1
clone_size: -
d_call: -
v_call: TRBV11-3
cdr3_aa: CASSLEFLNTEAFF
cdr3_nt: TGTGCCAGCAGCTTAGAGTTTCTGAACACTGAAGCTTTCTTT

j_call: TRBJ2-3
clone_size: many
d_call: -
v_call: TRBV18
cdr3_aa: CASSPPWTNTDTQYF
cdr3_nt: TGTGCCAGCTCACCACCCTGGACTAACACAGATACGCAGTATTTT

j_call: TRBJ2-5
clone_size: few
d_call: -
v_call: TRBV5-5
cdr3_aa: CASSPTLGPQETQYF
cdr3_nt: TGTGCCAGCAGCCCTACACTAGGCCCCCAAGAGACCCAGTACTTC

j_call: TRBJ2-3
clone_size: few
d_call: TRBD1
v_call: TRBV24-1
cdr3_aa: CATSDVGGWGTDTQYF
cdr3_nt: TGTGCCACCAGTGATGTAGGGGGCTGGGGCACAGATACGCAGTATTTT

j_call: TRBJ2-3
clone_size: few
d_call: -
v_call: TRBV7-2
cdr3_aa: CASRQGHTSSLRTQYF
cdr3_nt: TGTGCCAGCAGACAGGGACACACCTCCTCGCTGCGAACGCAGTATTTT

j_call: TRBJ1-2
clone_size: many
d_call: -
v_call: TRBV5-4
cdr3_aa: CASSLEKGLNYGYTF
cdr3_nt: TGTGCCAGCAGCTTGGAAAAGGGCCTTAACTATGGCTACACCTTC

j_call: TRBJ1-5
clone_size: -
d_call: -
v_call: TRBV2
cdr3_aa: CASQRDSNQPQHF
cdr3_nt: TGTGCCAGCCAGAGGGATAGCAATCAGCCCCAGCATTTT

j_call: TRBJ2-3
clone_size: -
d_call: TRBD2
v_call: TRBV5-6
cdr3_aa: CASSPTGLGGDTQYF
cdr3_nt: TGTGCCAGCAGCCCCACGGGACTAGGGGGAGATACGCAGTATTTT

j_call: TRBJ2-7
clone_size: many
d_call: -
v_call: TRBV7-2
cdr3_aa: CASSSRKEGDEQYF
cdr3_nt: TGTGCCAGCAGCTCCCGCAAGGAGGGGGACGAGCAGTACTTC

j_call: TRBJ2-2
clone_size: few
d_call: TRBD2
v_call: TRBV12-3/TRBV12-4
cdr3_aa: CASRKLAVTGELFF
cdr3_nt: TGTGCCAGCAGGAAACTAGCGGTTACCGGGGAGCTGTTTTTT

j_call: TRBJ1-2
clone_size: -
d_call: -
v_call: TRBV24-1
cdr3_aa: CATSDVTRNYGYTF
cdr3_nt: TGTGCCACCAGTGATGTGACACGGAACTATGGCTACACCTTC

j_call: TRBJ2-5
clone_size: -
d_call: TRBD1
v_call: TRBV5-5
cdr3_aa: CASSVLTGGGETQYF
cdr3_nt: TGTGCCAGCAGCGTATTAACAGGGGGAGGAGAGACCCAGTACTTC

j_call: TRBJ2-7
clone_size: -
d_call: TRBD1
v_call: TRBV5-1
cdr3_aa: CASSPGQGGSEQYF
cdr3_nt: TGCGCCAGCAGCCCGGGACAGGGTGGGTCAGAGCAGTACTTC

j_call: TRBJ2-2
clone_size: -
d_call: TRBD1
v_call: TRBV4-3
cdr3_aa: CASSAWDRKKNTGELFF
cdr3_nt: TGCGCCAGCAGCGCCTGGGACAGGAAAAAGAACACCGGGGAGCTGTTTTTT

j_call: TRBJ1-5
clone_size: few
d_call: -
v_call: TRBV12-3/TRBV12-4
cdr3_aa: CASSFSGRNQPQHF
cdr3_nt: TGTGCCAGCAGTTTTTCGGGACGCAATCAGCCCCAGCATTTT

j_call: TRBJ2-7
clone_size: -
d_call: TRBD1
v_call: TRBV3-1
cdr3_aa: CASSHRDRGPGEQYF
cdr3_nt: TGTGCCAGCAGCCACCGGGACAGGGGTCCGGGCGAGCAGTACTTC

j_call: TRBJ2-2
clone_size: -
d_call: -
v_call: TRBV2
cdr3_aa: CASSVPGSGGELFF
cdr3_nt: TGTGCCAGCAGTGTGCCCGGGTCCGGGGGGGAGCTGTTTTTT

j_call: TRBJ2-1
clone_size: -
d_call: -
v_call: TRBV24-1
cdr3_aa: CATSDGGDREQFF
cdr3_nt: TGTGCCACCAGTGATGGGGGAGATAGGGAGCAGTTCTTC

j_call: TRBJ2-7
clone_size: -
d_call: -
v_call: TRBV9
cdr3_aa: CASSLRDTESYEQYF
cdr3_nt: TGTGCCAGCAGCCTCCGGGACACAGAGTCATACGAGCAGTACTTC

j_call: TRBJ2-5
clone_size: few
d_call: TRBD1
v_call: TRBV7-3
cdr3_aa: CASSLTAGGTQETQYF
cdr3_nt: TGTGCCAGCAGCCTCACGGCAGGGGGTACCCAAGAGACCCAGTACTTC